Listed below are T cell receptor beta chains from one sample, sequenced in a study of blood T cells in healthy people across ages. TCRdb fed the 5' RACE reads into MiXCR, producing one record per CDR3 protein. The sample lists about 780,000 distinct CDR3 sequences, about 42% occurring once. The sequencing sample was made of blood. The receptors come from an elderly man in good health. Each CDR3 is given with its conserved first and last residue. D genes are given only for firm matches. Clone size, where shown, is once, few, many, or a class for clones that have expanded.

size: many
J: TRBJ2-7
D: NA
V: TRBV4-1
DNA: TGCGCCAGCAGCCAAGTTGTTCTACCCGCCTACGAGCAGTACTTC
CDR3: CASSQVVLPAYEQYF

size: NA
J: TRBJ2-3
D: NA
V: TRBV5-1
DNA: TGCGCCAGCAGCCTTGGTAGACAGAGCTCTAGCACAGATACGCAGTATTTT
CDR3: CASSLGRQSSSTDTQYF

size: NA
J: TRBJ2-1
D: NA
V: TRBV29-1
DNA: TGCACCACCTCTAGGGGTGGTGAGCAGTTCTTC
CDR3: CTTSRGGEQFF

size: NA
J: TRBJ2-1
D: TRBD2
V: TRBV6-2/TRBV6-3
DNA: TGTGCCAGCAGTTACTCCATGGCTAGCGGTCTGGGGAATGAGCAGTTCTTC
CDR3: CASSYSMASGLGNEQFF

size: NA
J: TRBJ2-3
D: NA
V: TRBV24-1
DNA: TGTGCCACCAGTGATCCAGGGGGGAGGGGACCCGGAGATACGCAGTATTTT
CDR3: CATSDPGGRGPGDTQYF

size: NA
J: TRBJ2-1
D: NA
V: TRBV28
DNA: TGTGCCAGCAGACCCCGAGGGGCGGACTACTCCAATGAGCAGTTCTTC
CDR3: CASRPRGADYSNEQFF

size: many
J: TRBJ2-3
D: NA
V: TRBV7-8
DNA: TGTGCCAGCAGCTTAGCGGGACCGAGCACAGATACGCAGTATTTT
CDR3: CASSLAGPSTDTQYF

size: once
J: TRBJ2-7
D: TRBD1
V: TRBV7-9
DNA: TGTGCCAGCAGCTTCGACAGGGGGCCCATCACCTACAATGAGCAGTACTTC
CDR3: CASSFDRGPITYNEQYF

size: NA
J: TRBJ2-7
D: TRBD2
V: TRBV4-2
DNA: TGTGCCAGCAGCCAAGCAGCTTTCCGGGAGGGCCGATCAATCCACGAGCAGTACTTC
CDR3: CASSQAAFREGRSIHEQYF

size: many
J: TRBJ2-6
D: NA
V: TRBV2
DNA: TGTGCCAGCAGTGAAGCGACAGCTTCTGGGGCCAACGTCCTGACTTTC
CDR3: CASSEATASGANVLTF

size: NA
J: TRBJ2-1
D: NA
V: TRBV3-1
DNA: TGTGCCAGCAGCCAAGTTGTACGTGAGCAGTTCTTC
CDR3: CASSQVVREQFF

size: NA
J: TRBJ2-7
D: TRBD2
V: TRBV7-9
DNA: TGTGCCAGCAGCCAAACCGGGACTAGCGTTTACGAGCAGTACTTC
CDR3: CASSQTGTSVYEQYF

size: NA
J: TRBJ2-1
D: NA
V: TRBV7-2
DNA: TGTGCCAGCAGCTTCGGAGTCTACAATGAGCAGTTCTTC
CDR3: CASSFGVYNEQFF